This TCR beta chain was observed in a study of T cell changes during pregnancy in multiple sclerosis. Some clones are missing from TCRdb's copy, which holds only in-frame ones; the method was immunoSEQ multiplex PCR. The table records about 110,000 clones, around 90% of them present only once. V lost 2 bases, J lost 3 bases, and 16 bases lay in between. Germline V lookup: CDR1 MNHEY, CDR2 SVGAGI. This CDR3 is built from 16 residues. The starting material was peripheral blood, obtained after pregnancy. The sequence was obtained from a female donor with multiple sclerosis, enrolled in a pregnancy study. The rearrangement uses TRBV6-5 and TRBJ1-2; D possibly corresponds to TRBD1 (5 bases). CDR3 protein: CASSYARKGGDYGYTF. The CDR3 region has the DNA TGTGCCAGCAGTTACGCCCGAAAGGGAGGGGACTATGGCTACACCTTC.